This entry features one T cell receptor beta chain sequence. Its matching antigen is unknown. This sample was taken from a study of Tregs in tolerant kidney transplant recipients. Points from the study as a whole: No direct test of biological reproducibility was done here. Expanding Tregs on activated donor B cells appeared to best identify donor-specific TCRbeta clones. Antigen-driven expansion was suggested because donor-specific Tregs expanded more than all Tregs in tolerant patients.

The data were produced by immunoSEQ multiplex PCR, yet TCRdb's version contains in-frame clones alone and is incomplete. Found here are some 70,000 clones, 70% to 90% of them singletons; the top ten hold around 0.42%. The CDR3 length is 12 residues. The germline CDR1 and CDR2 sequences are KGHSH and LQKENI. V was shortened by 6 bases and J by 3 bases, with 8 bases between the two germline ends. The sample was CD4+ T cells from blood, taken before the transplant. The rearrangement links TRBV18 to TRBJ1-1, with no clear D. This TCR derives from a human donor who received a combined kidney and bone marrow transplant. CDR3: CASSSRDTEAFF. CDR3 sequence (DNA): TGTGCCAGCTCTAGCCGGGACACTGAAGCTTTCTTT.